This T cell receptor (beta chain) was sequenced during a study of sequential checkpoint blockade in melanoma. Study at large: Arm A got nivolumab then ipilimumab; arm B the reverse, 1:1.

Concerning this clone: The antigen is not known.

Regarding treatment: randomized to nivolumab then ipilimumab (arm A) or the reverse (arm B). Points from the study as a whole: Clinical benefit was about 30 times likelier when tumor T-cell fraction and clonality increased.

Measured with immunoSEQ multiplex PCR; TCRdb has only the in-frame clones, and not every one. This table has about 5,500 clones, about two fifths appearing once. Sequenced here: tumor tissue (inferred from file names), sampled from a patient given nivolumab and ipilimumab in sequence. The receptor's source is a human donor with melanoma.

The CDR3 reads CASSLAPGGLTDTQYF. For the CDR3, the DNA is TGCGCCAGCAGCTTGGCTCCGGGAGGGCTTACAGATACGCAGTATTTT. This rearrangement joins TRBV5-1 to TRBJ2-3; 8 bases map to TRBD2. Trimming removed 0 bases from V and 3 bases from J; junction bases left unmatched: 6. Germline V gene data show CDR1 as SGHRS and CDR2 as YFSETQ. CDR3 length: 16 residues. Using reference TRBV5-1 and TRBJ2-3 for the parts outside the CDR3, the full variable domain is KAGVTQTPRYLIKTRGQQVTLSCSPISGHRSVSWYQQTPGQGLQFLFEYFSETQRNKGNFPGRFSGRQFSNSRSEMNVSTLELGDSALYLCASSLAPGGLTDTQYFGPGTRLTVL.